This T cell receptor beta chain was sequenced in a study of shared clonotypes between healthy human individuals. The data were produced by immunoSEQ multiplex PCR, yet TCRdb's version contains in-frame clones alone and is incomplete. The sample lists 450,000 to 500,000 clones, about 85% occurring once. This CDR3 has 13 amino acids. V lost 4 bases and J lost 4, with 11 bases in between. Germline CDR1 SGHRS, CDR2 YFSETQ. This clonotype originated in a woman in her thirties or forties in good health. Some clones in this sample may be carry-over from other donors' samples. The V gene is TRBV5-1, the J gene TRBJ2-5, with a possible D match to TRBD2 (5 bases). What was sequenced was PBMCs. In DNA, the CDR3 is TGCGCCAGCAGCACCGGACGGGGAGAGACCCAGTACTTC. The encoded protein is CASSTGRGETQYF. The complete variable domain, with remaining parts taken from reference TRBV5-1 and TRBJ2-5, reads KAGVTQTPRYLIKTRGQQVTLSCSPISGHRSVSWYQQTPGQGLQFLFEYFSETQRNKGNFPGRFSGRQFSNSRSEMNVSTLELGDSALYLCASSTGRGETQYFGPGTRLLVL.